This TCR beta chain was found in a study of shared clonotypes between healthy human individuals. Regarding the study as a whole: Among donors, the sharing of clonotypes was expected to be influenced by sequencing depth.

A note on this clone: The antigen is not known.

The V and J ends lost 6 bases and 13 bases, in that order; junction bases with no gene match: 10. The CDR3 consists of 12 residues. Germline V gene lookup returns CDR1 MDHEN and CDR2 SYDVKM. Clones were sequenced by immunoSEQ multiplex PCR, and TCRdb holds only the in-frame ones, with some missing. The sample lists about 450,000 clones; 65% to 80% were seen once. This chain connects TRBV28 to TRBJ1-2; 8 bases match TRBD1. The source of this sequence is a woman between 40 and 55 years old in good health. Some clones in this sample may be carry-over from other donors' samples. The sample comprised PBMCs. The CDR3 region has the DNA TGTGCCAGCAGCGGACAGGGACCCAGCGGCACCTTC. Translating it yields CASSGQGPSGTF.